These 27 T cell receptor beta chains came from one sample sequenced in a study of blood T cell repertoires in COVID-19. Measured with immunoSEQ multiplex PCR; TCRdb has only the in-frame clones, and not every one. The sample holds some 190,000 clones, roughly 87% seen once. Sequencing was carried out using peripheral blood. These receptors all come from a woman aged 55-70 years with COVID-19, enrolled during active disease.

This clone was seen only once. V usage is TRBV6-5 and J usage is TRBJ2-1, with 10 bases identical to TRBD2. The CDR3 extends over 13 amino acids. Germline assignment: CDR1 MNHEY and CDR2 SVGAGI. With V trimmed by 6 bases and J by 9 bases, 5 bases remained unmatched. The CDR3 is CASRGSGRAEQFF. DNA for the CDR3: TGTGCCAGCAGGGGGAGCGGGAGGGCTGAGCAGTTCTTC.

This rearrangement joins TRBV27 to TRBJ1-2; 8 nucleotides agree with TRBD1. Germline values: CDR1 MNHEY, CDR2 SMNVEV (reference sequence). The CDR3 runs to 14 residues. Unmatched junction bases numbered 6, after V lost 2 bases and J lost 7 bases. The chain's CDR3 is CASSLGTGELGYTF. The CDR3 DNA is TGTGCCAGCAGTTTAGGGACAGGTGAACTTGGCTACACCTTC.

This chain links TRBV10-1 with TRBJ2-1; the match to TRBD2 covers 8 bases. The V segment lost 2 bases and the J segment 4 bases; nucleotides outside the gene matches: 4. Germline CDR1 reads WNHNN; CDR2 reads SYGVQD (reference sequence). The CDR3 spans 15 residues. CDR3 residues: CASSEGSGGYNEQFF. CDR3 sequence (DNA): TGCGCCAGCAGTGAGGGGTCGGGGGGGTACAATGAGCAGTTCTTC.

The chain couples TRBV5-5 to TRBJ2-2, with TRBD2 as a possible D gene (5 bases). Germline lookup yields CDR1 SGHKS and CDR2 YYEKEE (reference sequence). This CDR3 comprises 15 residues. V gave up 0 bases and J gave up 0 bases, with 6 bases separating them. CDR3 bases: TGTGCCAGCAGCTTGGGGCGGGCGAACACCGGGGAGCTGTTTTTT. This gives the protein CASSLGRANTGELFF.

This chain uses TRBV7-2 with TRBJ2-5; 8 bases align to TRBD2. This CDR3 contains 18 residues. J lost 3 bases, V lost 1 base, and 13 bases had no gene match. Per germline, CDR1 SGHTA and CDR2 FQGNSA. CDR3 DNA: TGTGCCAGCAGCTTAGGAACAGGGACTAGGACATTGAAAGAGACCCAGTACTTC. This gives the protein CASSLGTGTRTLKETQYF.

This clone was detected a few times. The chain recombines TRBV11-2 with TRBJ1-2, with a tentative D call TRBD1 (6 bases). This CDR3 has 13 amino acids. Trimming removed 6 bases from V and 7 bases from J, with 15 bases in between. CDR1 SGHAT and CDR2 FQNNGV come from the germline V gene. The CDR3 DNA follows: TGTGCCAGCAGTCAACAGGGAAGTAGTGGCTACACCTTC. Translation gives CASSQQGSSGYTF.

The V gene is TRBV7-3, the J gene TRBJ2-2; 7 nucleotides line up with TRBD1. The CDR3 sequence is 17 residues long. Germline lookup yields CDR1 SGHTA and CDR2 FQGTGA. The junction had 13 bases not matched to a gene; V was cut back by 5 bases and J by 4 bases. The chain's CDR3 is CASSVGGWEMGTGELFF. CDR3 nucleotides: TGTGCCAGCAGCGTAGGGGGCTGGGAGATGGGCACCGGGGAGCTGTTTTTT.

The J gene is TRBJ2-7, the V gene TRBV7-2, with D maybe TRBD1 (6 bases). The CDR3 spans 15 residues. The V and J ends lost 0 bases and 3 bases respectively, with 12 bases between them. Germline lookup yields CDR1 SGHTA and CDR2 FQGNSA. This CDR3 reads CASSLAQGLFYEQYF. CDR3 nucleotide sequence: TGTGCCAGCAGCTTAGCGCAGGGGCTATTCTACGAGCAGTACTTC.

This clone was detected once. The chain employs TRBV11-2 and TRBJ1-1, with 10 bases lining up with TRBD1. The ends lost 5 bases at V and 4 bases at J; junction bases unmatched: 13. The CDR3 contains 17 residues. Germline V CDR1 and CDR2: SGHAT, FQNNGV. The CDR3 bases are TGTGCCAGCAGCCCCCCGGGACAGGGGAAGTTTGCCACTGAAGCTTTCTTT. Its protein product is CASSPPGQGKFATEAFF. Using reference TRBV11-2 and TRBJ1-1 for the parts outside the CDR3, the full variable domain is EAGVAQSPRYKIIEKRQSVAFWCNPISGHATLYWYQQILGQGPKLLIQFQNNGVVDDSQLPKDRFSAERLKGVDSTLKIQPAKLEDSAVYLCASSPPGQGKFATEAFFGQGTRLTVV.

This clone was detected ten times or more. This sample includes further DNA sequences coding for the same CDR3. The V gene is TRBV7-2, the J gene TRBJ2-1, with a weak D call TRBD2 (6 bases). Germline values: CDR1 SGHTA, CDR2 FQGNSA. The CDR3 length is 15 residues. Trimming removed 0 bases from V and 4 bases from J, with 10 bases in between. In DNA form, the CDR3 reads TGTGCCAGCAGCTTAGCGGGAGGCCCTTACAATGAGCAGTTCTTC. It encodes CASSLAGGPYNEQFF.

The chain links TRBV7-2 to TRBJ2-3; TRBD1 is a possible D gene (6 bases). V was clipped by 5 bases and J by 2 bases, with 14 bases between them. CDR3 size: 15 residues. CDR1 SGHTA and CDR2 FQGNSA come from the germline V gene. In DNA, the CDR3 is TGTGCCAGCAGCATCTACAGGGAACACACAGATACGCAGTATTTT. Translation: CASSIYREHTDTQYF.

The V call is TRBV6-5, the J call TRBJ1-2; TRBD1 is a possible D gene (5 bases). The V and J ends lost 6 bases and 4 bases respectively, with 12 bases between them. Germline V gives CDR1 MNHEY, CDR2 SVGAGI. The CDR3 is 13 residues long. CDR3 in amino acids: CASSQGGAYGYTF. The CDR3 DNA sequence: TGTGCCAGCAGCCAGGGAGGGGCCTATGGCTACACCTTC.

The chain employs TRBV27 and TRBJ2-2; the D gene is possibly TRBD1 (6 bases). There are 14 residues in the CDR3. Deletions cut 7 bases from V and 7 bases from J, with 16 bases between. CDR1 MNHEY and CDR2 SMNVEV come from the germline V gene (reference sequence). The CDR3 nucleotides read TGTGCCAGCACCAACAGGGCAGGGTACGGGGAGCTGTTTTTT. Encoded protein: CASTNRAGYGELFF.

The chain uses TRBV3-1 (or the pseudogene TRBV3-2) and TRBJ1-6; a weak D match, TRBD1 (6 bases). This CDR3 region has 15 residues. CDR1 and CDR2 from the germline V gene are LGHDT and YNNKEL (reference sequence). V gave up 2 bases and J gave up 2 bases, with 7 bases separating them. CDR3 DNA sequence: TGTGCCAGCAGCCAACAGGGGCCCTATAATTCACCCCTCCACTTT. Its protein product is CASSQQGPYNSPLHF.

This rearrangement joins TRBV7-9 to TRBJ2-2, with 11 bases lining up with TRBD2. Germline V gene lookup returns CDR1 SEHNR and CDR2 FQNEAQ (reference sequence). V lost 0 bases, J lost 1 base, and 1 base stayed unmatched. This CDR3 spans 17 amino acids. The chain's CDR3 is CASSLALAGGNTGELFF. The CDR3 bases are TGTGCCAGCAGCTTAGCTCTAGCGGGAGGGAACACCGGGGAGCTGTTTTTT.

The chain links TRBV5-1 to TRBJ1-2; D is undetermined. The CDR3 length is 13 residues. Germline V gives CDR1 SGHRS, CDR2 YFSETQ. V lost 0 bases and J lost 5, with 8 bases in between. The DNA of the CDR3 is TGCGCCAGCAGCTTGGGGAGCCGGTATGGCTACACCTTC. Amino acids: CASSLGSRYGYTF. Drawing the rest from reference TRBV5-1 and TRBJ1-2, the complete variable domain is KAGVTQTPRYLIKTRGQQVTLSCSPISGHRSVSWYQQTPGQGLQFLFEYFSETQRNKGNFPGRFSGRQFSNSRSEMNVSTLELGDSALYLCASSLGSRYGYTFGSGTRLTVV.

To note about this clone: The identical CDR3 is also encoded by other nucleotide sequences in the sample. This chain joins TRBV29-1 and TRBJ1-2; 8 bases are shared with TRBD1. V gave up 6 bases and J gave up 3 bases; unmatched junction bases: 3. The CDR3 consists of 12 residues. Germline assignment: CDR1 SQVTM and CDR2 ANQGSEA. The CDR3 here is CSVSTGDYGYTF. CDR3 nucleotides: TGCAGCGTCTCGACAGGGGACTATGGCTACACCTTC.

The chain uses TRBV10-3 and TRBJ2-3, with TRBD2 identical over 10 bases. Germline trimming cut 11 bases from V and 6 bases from J; bases unmatched to any gene: 8. CDR3 size: 13 residues. Germline V gene data show CDR1 as ENHRY and CDR2 as SYGVKD. The CDR3 DNA follows: TGTGCCGCAACTAGCGGGAAATCCGATACGCAGTATTTT. It is translated as CAATSGKSDTQYF.

The rearrangement links TRBV27 to TRBJ2-2; possible D gene TRBD2, 6 bases. Per germline, CDR1 MNHEY and CDR2 SMNVEV (reference sequence). Trimming cost V 1 base and J 4 bases, with 10 bases left between them. The CDR3 totals 15 residues. CDR3 DNA sequence: TGTGCCAGCAGTTTATACCTAGCGCCCACCGGGGAGCTGTTTTTT. Its protein is CASSLYLAPTGELFF.

This clone appeared a few times. The chain is built from TRBV19 and TRBJ2-3, with no clear D. CDR1 is LNHDA and CDR2 is SQIVND in the germline V gene (reference sequence). This CDR3 comprises 11 residues. V lost 6 bases to trimming and J lost 4 bases, with 5 bases between them. The CDR3 DNA reads TGTGCCAGTAGGAGCGCAGATACGCAGTATTTT. Translation: CASRSADTQYF.

V and J are TRBV10-3 and TRBJ1-2; weak D call: TRBD1 (5 bases). The germline V gene has CDR1 ENHRY and CDR2 SYGVKD. V dropped 7 bases and J dropped 1 base, with 7 bases sitting between them. This CDR3 comprises 12 residues. DNA of the CDR3: TGTGCCATCACCGGGGGTAACTATGGCTACACCTTC. Its translation: CAITGGNYGYTF.

This clone has a handful of counts. CDR3 in DNA: TGTGCCAGCAGCTTAGGCCTGATCCGCGACAGGGGAGAGCAGTTCTTC. Translation gives CASSLGLIRDRGEQFF. This chain joins TRBV7-2 and TRBJ2-1; TRBD1 aligns across 8 bases. The CDR3 consists of 16 residues. After removal of 1 base from V and 10 bases from J, the junction contained 12 bases not matched to a gene. In germline, CDR1 is SGHTA, CDR2 FQGNSA.

V usage is TRBV6-5 and J usage is TRBJ1-2, with TRBD1 identical over 8 bases. Germline-derived CDR1 and CDR2 are MNHEY and SVGAGI. CDR3 size: 15 residues. With V trimmed by 2 bases and J by 4 bases, 6 bases remained unmatched. The CDR3 region has the DNA TGTGCCAGCAGTTACCCCGACAGGGGCTCCTATGGCTACACCTTC. Protein: CASSYPDRGSYGYTF.

The chain has TRBV14 and TRBJ1-1, with 9 bases fitting TRBD1. CDR3 length equals 15 residues. Germline assignment: CDR1 SGHDN and CDR2 FVKESK. J lost 2 bases, V lost 4 bases, and 5 bases had no gene match. CDR3 residues: CASSRTGGFNTEAFF. CDR3 coding DNA: TGTGCCAGCAGCCGCACAGGGGGCTTTAACACTGAAGCTTTCTTT.

The chain employs TRBV3-1 (or the pseudogene TRBV3-2) and TRBJ2-2, with 7 bases fitting TRBD2. This CDR3 region has 17 residues. The germline gives CDR1 LGHDT, CDR2 YNNKEL (reference sequence). Losses at the gene ends were 4 bases for V and 5 bases for J; bases not matched to a gene: 13. The CDR3 protein is CASSPTGTTSGTGELFF. CDR3 sequence (DNA): TGTGCCAGCAGCCCGACCGGGACTACATCAGGAACCGGGGAGCTGTTTTTT.

This chain joins TRBV7-9 and TRBJ2-1; 14 bases are shared with TRBD2. J gave up 5 bases and V 5 bases, and 5 bases lay outside the gene matches. The CDR3 is 16 residues long. CDR1 is SEHNR and CDR2 is FQNEAQ in the germline V gene (reference sequence). The CDR3 sequence: CASSPGLAGVDNEQFF. The CDR3 region has the DNA TGTGCCAGCAGCCCGGGACTAGCGGGAGTAGACAATGAGCAGTTCTTC.

This clone turned up a few times. This chain connects TRBV4-1 to TRBJ1-3; D is ambiguous. This CDR3 has 15 amino acids. The V gene lost 1 base and the J gene lost 2 bases, with 9 bases spanning the gap. CDR1 is MGHRA and CDR2 is YSYEKL in the germline V gene. The CDR3 reads CASSQVSSTGNTIYF. The CDR3 coding sequence is TGCGCCAGCAGCCAAGTGTCGAGTACTGGAAACACCATATATTTT.